This T cell receptor (beta chain) was observed in a study of CXCR3-negative and CXCR3-positive naive CD8 T cells. On the study more broadly: Roughly 1.5 +/- 0.3 million TRB reads came from each library, giving around 140 million in total.

The CDR3 is 15 residues long. Looked up from germline, CDR1 is MNHEY and CDR2 is SMNVEV (reference sequence). The method, 5' RACE with UMI labels, was used to prepare the TRB cDNA libraries. TCRdb reworked the 5' RACE reads into one entry per CDR3 protein, no DNA. Its listing shows over 50,000 distinct CDR3 sequences. About this clonotype: Its antigen is unidentified.

Whole-study results and caveats: Naive CXCR3-negative and CXCR3-positive cells had similar TRBV-TRBJ usage; memory differed. Much lower diversity was found in memory CD8+ cells, while both naive subsets had comparably high diversity. Against CXCR3-negative naive cells, CXCR3-positive naive cells showed more hydrophobic TRB CDR3s. Researchers report CXCR3 expression partially decreased after cryopreservation, with fresh PBMCs used in most assays.

V is TRBV27 and J is TRBJ2-7; TCRdb reports TRBD2, a call that lacks DNA to check it against. The TCR originated in a human donor in good health. Some clones in this sample may be carry-over from other donors' samples. Sequencing input: naive CXCR3+ CD8+ T cells from blood. Specified subset: CD45RO-CCR7+CD27+CD95- naive CD8+ T cells expressing CXCR3 (TNR3+). The CDR3 loop is CASSLREVMKDEQYF.